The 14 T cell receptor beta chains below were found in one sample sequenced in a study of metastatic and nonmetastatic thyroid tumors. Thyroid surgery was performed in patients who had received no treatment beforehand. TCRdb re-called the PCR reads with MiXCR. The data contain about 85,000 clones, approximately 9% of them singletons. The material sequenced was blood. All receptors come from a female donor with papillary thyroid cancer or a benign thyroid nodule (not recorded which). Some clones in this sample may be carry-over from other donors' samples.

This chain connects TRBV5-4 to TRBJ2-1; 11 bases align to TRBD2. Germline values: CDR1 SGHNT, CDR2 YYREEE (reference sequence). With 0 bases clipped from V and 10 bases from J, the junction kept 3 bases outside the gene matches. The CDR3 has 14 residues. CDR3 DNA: TGTGCCAGCAGCTTGGTTGCTAGCGGGGGGGAGCAGTTCTTC. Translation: CASSLVASGGEQFF.

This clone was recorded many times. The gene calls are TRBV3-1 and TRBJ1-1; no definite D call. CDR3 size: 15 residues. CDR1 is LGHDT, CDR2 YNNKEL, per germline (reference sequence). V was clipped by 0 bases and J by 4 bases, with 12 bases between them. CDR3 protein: CASSQDEAGVTEAFF. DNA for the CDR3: TGTGCCAGCAGCCAAGATGAGGCAGGAGTCACTGAAGCTTTCTTT.

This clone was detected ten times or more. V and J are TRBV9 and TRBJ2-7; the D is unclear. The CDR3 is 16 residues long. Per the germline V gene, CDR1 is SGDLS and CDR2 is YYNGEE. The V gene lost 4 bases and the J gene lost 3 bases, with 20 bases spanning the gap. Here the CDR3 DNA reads TGTGCCAGCAGCTCAGCCAAGCACTCAACAAACTACGAGCAGTACTTC. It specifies CASSSAKHSTNYEQYF.

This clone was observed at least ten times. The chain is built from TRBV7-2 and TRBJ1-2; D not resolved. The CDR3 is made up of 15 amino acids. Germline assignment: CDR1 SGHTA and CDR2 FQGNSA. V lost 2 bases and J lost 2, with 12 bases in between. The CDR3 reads CASSLTTGSNYGYTF. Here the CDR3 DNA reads TGTGCCAGCAGCTTAACCACGGGGTCGAACTATGGCTACACCTTC.

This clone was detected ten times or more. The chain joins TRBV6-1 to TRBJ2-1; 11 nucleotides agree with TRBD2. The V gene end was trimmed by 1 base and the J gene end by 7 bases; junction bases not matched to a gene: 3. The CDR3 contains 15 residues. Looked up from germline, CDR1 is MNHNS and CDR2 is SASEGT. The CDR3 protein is CASSEVAGGANEQFF. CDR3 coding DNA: TGTGCCAGCAGTGAAGTAGCGGGGGGGGCAAATGAGCAGTTCTTC.

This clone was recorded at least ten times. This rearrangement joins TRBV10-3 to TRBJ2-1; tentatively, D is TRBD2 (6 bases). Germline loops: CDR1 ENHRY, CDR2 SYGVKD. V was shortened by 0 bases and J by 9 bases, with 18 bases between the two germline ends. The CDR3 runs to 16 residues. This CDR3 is CAISESLGGAGREQFF. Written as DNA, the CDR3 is TGTGCCATCAGTGAGTCCCTGGGCGGGGCCGGTCGTGAGCAGTTCTTC.

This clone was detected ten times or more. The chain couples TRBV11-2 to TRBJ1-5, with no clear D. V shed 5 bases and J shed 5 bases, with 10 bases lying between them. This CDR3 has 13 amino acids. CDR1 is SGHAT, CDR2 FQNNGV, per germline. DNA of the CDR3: TGTGCCAGCAGCCTCTCTCGGGATCAGCCCCAGCATTTT. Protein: CASSLSRDQPQHF.

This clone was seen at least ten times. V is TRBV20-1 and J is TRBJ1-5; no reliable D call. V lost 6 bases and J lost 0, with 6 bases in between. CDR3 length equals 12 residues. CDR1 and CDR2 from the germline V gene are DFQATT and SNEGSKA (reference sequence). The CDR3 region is CSAVDSNQPQHF. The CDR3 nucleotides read TGCAGTGCCGTTGATAGCAATCAGCCCCAGCATTTT.

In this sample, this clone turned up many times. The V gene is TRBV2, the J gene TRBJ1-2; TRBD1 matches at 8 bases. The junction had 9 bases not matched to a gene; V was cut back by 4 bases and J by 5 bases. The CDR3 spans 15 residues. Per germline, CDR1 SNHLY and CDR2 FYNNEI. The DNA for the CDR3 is TGTGCCAGCAGTGGAACAGGGACAGGCGGTTATGGCTACACCTTC. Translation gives CASSGTGTGGYGYTF.

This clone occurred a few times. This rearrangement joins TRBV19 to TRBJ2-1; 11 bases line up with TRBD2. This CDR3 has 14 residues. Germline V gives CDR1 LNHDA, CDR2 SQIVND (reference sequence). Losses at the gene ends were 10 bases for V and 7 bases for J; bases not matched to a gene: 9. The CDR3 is CATLLAGGRNEQFF. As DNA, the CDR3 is TGTGCCACCCTCCTAGCGGGGGGACGGAATGAGCAGTTCTTC.

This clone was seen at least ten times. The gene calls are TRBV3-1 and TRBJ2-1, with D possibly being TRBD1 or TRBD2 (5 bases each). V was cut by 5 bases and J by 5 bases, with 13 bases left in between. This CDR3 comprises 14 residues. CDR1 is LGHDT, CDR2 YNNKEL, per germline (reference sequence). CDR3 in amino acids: CASSKTGANNEQFF. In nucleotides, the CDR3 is TGTGCCAGCAGCAAAACCGGGGCCAACAATGAGCAGTTCTTC.

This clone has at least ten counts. CDR3 residues: CASSPLRTGGYEQYF. The CDR3 DNA is TGTGCCAGCTCACCACTTAGGACAGGGGGCTACGAGCAGTACTTC. The V and J genes are TRBV18 and TRBJ2-7, with TRBD1 identical over 10 bases. The CDR3 consists of 15 residues. V shed 1 base, J shed 3 bases, and the junction held 3 bases outside the gene matches. Germline V gene lookup returns CDR1 KGHSH and CDR2 LQKENI.

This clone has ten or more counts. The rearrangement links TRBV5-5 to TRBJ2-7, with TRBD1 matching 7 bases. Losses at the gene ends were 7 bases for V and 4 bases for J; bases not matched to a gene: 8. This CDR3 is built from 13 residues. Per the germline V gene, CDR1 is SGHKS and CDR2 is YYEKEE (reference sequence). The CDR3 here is CASGHRGIYEQYF. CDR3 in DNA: TGTGCCAGCGGCCACAGGGGAATATACGAGCAGTACTTC.

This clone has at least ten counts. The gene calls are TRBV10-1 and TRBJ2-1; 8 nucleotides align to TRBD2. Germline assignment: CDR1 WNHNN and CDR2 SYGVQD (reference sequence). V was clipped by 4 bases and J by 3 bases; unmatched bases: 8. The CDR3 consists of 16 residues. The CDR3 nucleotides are TGCGCCAGCAGTGCGATGCCTCGGGGGGGCTACAATGAGCAGTTCTTC. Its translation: CASSAMPRGGYNEQFF.